A selection of T cell receptor beta chains follows, all from one sample in a study of beta chain features in type 1 diabetes. TCRdb's copy holds only in-frame clones and misses some; the assay was immunoSEQ multiplex PCR. This sample has hundreds of thousands of clones, with approximately 16% found just once. The sequenced material came from naive CD4+ T cells from blood. These receptors were taken from a man aged 18 to 35 with type 1 diabetes. The CDR3 runs from the conserved cysteine through the conserved F or W. D genes are given only for firm matches. Size tells how often a clone was seen (once, few, many) or the class of an expanded clone, and some rows leave it out.

v_call: TRBV28
clone_size: few
j_call: TRBJ2-7
d_call: -
cdr3_nt: TGTGCCAGCAGTCCGAGGGGACTTTCCGGCTACGAGCAGTACTTC
cdr3_aa: CASSPRGLSGYEQYF

v_call: TRBV7-9
clone_size: few
j_call: TRBJ1-1
d_call: TRBD1
cdr3_nt: TGTGCCAGCAGGCGGGACAGGGGCACTGAAGCTTTCTTT
cdr3_aa: CASRRDRGTEAFF

v_call: TRBV28
clone_size: -
j_call: TRBJ2-5
d_call: TRBD1
cdr3_nt: TGTGCCAGCAGGCAACAGGGGGCTGAGACCCAGTACTTC
cdr3_aa: CASRQQGAETQYF

v_call: TRBV10-2
clone_size: -
j_call: TRBJ2-1
d_call: -
cdr3_nt: TGCGCCGCGCCCGAGGTGGGTGTCCCCCTGACTAATGAGCAGTTCTTC
cdr3_aa: CAAPEVGVPLTNEQFF

v_call: TRBV28
clone_size: -
j_call: TRBJ1-5
d_call: -
cdr3_nt: TGTGCCAGCAGTTCTGGGACAAGCCCCAGCCAGCATTTT
cdr3_aa: CASSSGTSPSQHF

v_call: TRBV4-2
clone_size: few
j_call: TRBJ2-7
d_call: TRBD2
cdr3_nt: TGTGCCAGCAGCCAAGATTCCGGGGGGAACGAGCAGTACTTC
cdr3_aa: CASSQDSGGNEQYF

v_call: TRBV29-1
clone_size: few
j_call: TRBJ2-5
d_call: -
cdr3_nt: TGCAGCGTCCAAGCATTACTGCGACAAGAGACCCAGTACTTC
cdr3_aa: CSVQALLRQETQYF

v_call: TRBV28
clone_size: -
j_call: TRBJ2-6
d_call: -
cdr3_nt: TGTGCCAGCCATAAGGGGCTTATGTCTGGGGCCAACGTCCTGACTTTC
cdr3_aa: CASHKGLMSGANVLTF

v_call: TRBV19
clone_size: few
j_call: TRBJ2-6
d_call: -
cdr3_nt: TGTGCCAGTAGTGCAGGGTCTGGGGCCAACGTCCTGACTTTC
cdr3_aa: CASSAGSGANVLTF

v_call: TRBV30
clone_size: -
j_call: TRBJ2-1
d_call: -
cdr3_nt: TGTGCCTGGAGTGTAGGGGCAGTGAATGAGCAGTTCTTC
cdr3_aa: CAWSVGAVNEQFF

v_call: TRBV9
clone_size: few
j_call: TRBJ2-5
d_call: -
cdr3_nt: TGTGCCAGCAGCGTAGTCTCGTCCCTAGGGACCCAGTACTTC
cdr3_aa: CASSVVSSLGTQYF

v_call: TRBV4-3
clone_size: few
j_call: TRBJ2-5
d_call: -
cdr3_nt: TGCGCCAGCAGCCGCATGCGGGGCGGAAGGGAGACCCAGTACTTC
cdr3_aa: CASSRMRGGRETQYF

v_call: TRBV28
clone_size: few
j_call: TRBJ2-1
d_call: -
cdr3_nt: TGTGCCAGCAGTTTGGCGGATAGAGAGGGTGAGCAGTTCTTC
cdr3_aa: CASSLADREGEQFF

v_call: TRBV4-3
clone_size: few
j_call: TRBJ2-3
d_call: TRBD1
cdr3_nt: TGCGCCAGCAGCCAGGACCACAGGGGGCCCCTTCATACGCAGTATTTT
cdr3_aa: CASSQDHRGPLHTQYF

v_call: TRBV5-1
clone_size: few
j_call: TRBJ2-7
d_call: -
cdr3_nt: TGCGCCAGCAGCTTTGGGCAGGGGATATCCTACGAGCAGTACTTC
cdr3_aa: CASSFGQGISYEQYF

v_call: TRBV11-2
clone_size: -
j_call: TRBJ2-5
d_call: -
cdr3_nt: TGTGCCAGCAGCCAACAGGATTGGTACCAAGAGACCCAGTACTTC
cdr3_aa: CASSQQDWYQETQYF

v_call: TRBV30
clone_size: -
j_call: TRBJ2-5
d_call: TRBD1
cdr3_nt: TGTGCCTGGAGTGTAGGACAGGGGGCTAGGGAGACCCAGTACTTC
cdr3_aa: CAWSVGQGARETQYF

v_call: TRBV2
clone_size: -
j_call: TRBJ2-3
d_call: -
cdr3_nt: TGTGCCAGCAGCGCCCCGAAGAGGGGGAATCTCGATACGCAGTATTTT
cdr3_aa: CASSAPKRGNLDTQYF

v_call: TRBV1
clone_size: -
j_call: TRBJ2-1
d_call: -
cdr3_nt: TGCACCAGCAGCCAAGACTTAGCGGGAGGTCCCTACAATGAGCAGTTCTTC
cdr3_aa: CTSSQDLAGGPYNEQFF

v_call: TRBV27
clone_size: -
j_call: TRBJ2-6
d_call: -
cdr3_nt: TGTGCCAGCAGTTCCCCCTCGTCTGGGGCCAACGTCCTGACTTTC
cdr3_aa: CASSSPSSGANVLTF

v_call: TRBV5-4
clone_size: -
j_call: TRBJ1-1
d_call: TRBD1
cdr3_nt: TGTGCCAGCAGCTTGATGGACAGGGACAACACTGAAGCTTTCTTT
cdr3_aa: CASSLMDRDNTEAFF

v_call: TRBV18
clone_size: -
j_call: TRBJ2-3
d_call: -
cdr3_nt: TGTGCCAGCTCGCCTGACAGGCCGAGGGGCACAGATACGCAGTATTTT
cdr3_aa: CASSPDRPRGTDTQYF

v_call: TRBV5-4
clone_size: few
j_call: TRBJ2-2
d_call: -
cdr3_nt: TGTGCCAGCAGCCAACAGACTAGTCGGTCAGGGGAGCTGTTTTTT
cdr3_aa: CASSQQTSRSGELFF

v_call: TRBV1
clone_size: -
j_call: TRBJ2-5
d_call: -
cdr3_nt: TGCACCAGCAGCCAAGAGGGGACTAGGGGAGGGCAAGAGACCCAGTACTTC
cdr3_aa: CTSSQEGTRGGQETQYF

v_call: TRBV19
clone_size: -
j_call: TRBJ2-7
d_call: TRBD2
cdr3_nt: TGTGCCAGTAGTATAGTTACTAGCGGGAGAAACGAGCAGTACTTC
cdr3_aa: CASSIVTSGRNEQYF

v_call: TRBV2
clone_size: few
j_call: TRBJ2-2
d_call: -
cdr3_nt: TGTGCCAGCATTGTCACAGCAGACACCGGGGAGCTGTTTTTT
cdr3_aa: CASIVTADTGELFF

v_call: TRBV29-1
clone_size: few
j_call: TRBJ2-3
d_call: TRBD2
cdr3_nt: TGCAGCCTTTCCGGGGGGTCTGGAGATACGCAGTATTTT
cdr3_aa: CSLSGGSGDTQYF

v_call: TRBV9
clone_size: few
j_call: TRBJ2-3
d_call: -
cdr3_nt: TGTGCCAGCAGCGTAGCTCCCCGGGTAACAGATACGCAGTATTTT
cdr3_aa: CASSVAPRVTDTQYF

v_call: TRBV30
clone_size: -
j_call: TRBJ2-6
d_call: TRBD2
cdr3_nt: TGTGCCTGGAGTGTAGGCGGGGGGGCTGGTGGGGCCAACGTCCTGACTTTC
cdr3_aa: CAWSVGGGAGGANVLTF

v_call: TRBV28
clone_size: -
j_call: TRBJ2-7
d_call: TRBD2
cdr3_nt: TGTGCCAGCTTCGGGAGGGAGAGCTCCTACGAGCAGTACTTC
cdr3_aa: CASFGRESSYEQYF

v_call: TRBV18
clone_size: -
j_call: TRBJ2-2
d_call: -
cdr3_nt: TGTGCCAGCTCACAACAGGACAGCGCGAACACCGGGGAGCTGTTTTTT
cdr3_aa: CASSQQDSANTGELFF

v_call: TRBV30
clone_size: -
j_call: TRBJ1-5
d_call: TRBD1
cdr3_nt: TGTGCCTGGAGTGTACGACTGACAGGGAGTAGGCAGCCCCAGCATTTT
cdr3_aa: CAWSVRLTGSRQPQHF

v_call: TRBV15
clone_size: few
j_call: TRBJ1-6
d_call: TRBD1
cdr3_nt: TGTGCCACCAGCAGAGCAGGGACAGCTATTGGTTCACCCCTCCACTTT
cdr3_aa: CATSRAGTAIGSPLHF

v_call: TRBV7-9
clone_size: -
j_call: TRBJ1-5
d_call: TRBD1
cdr3_nt: TGTGCCAGCAGTTACGGGACAGCAGGCAATCAGCCCCAGCATTTT
cdr3_aa: CASSYGTAGNQPQHF

v_call: TRBV14
clone_size: -
j_call: TRBJ1-2
d_call: TRBD1
cdr3_nt: TGTGCCAGCAGCCAGTGGACAGGGGGATTCAGTGGCTACACCTTC
cdr3_aa: CASSQWTGGFSGYTF